The 9 T cell receptor beta chains reported below all come from one sample, sequenced in a study of T cells after yellow fever vaccination. TCRdb reanalysed the 5' RACE reads using MiXCR and keeps one entry per CDR3 protein. The profile shows nearly 350,000 distinct CDR3 sequences, roughly 8.4% of them singletons. This specimen was PBMCs, taken approximately 47 days after the first yellow fever vaccination. These receptors were taken from a man aged 18 to 30 who received the YFV17D yellow fever vaccine.

This clonotype occurred many times. V usage is TRBV5-1 and J usage is TRBJ2-2, with unresolved D. The CDR3 contains 14 residues. V shed 6 bases and J shed 0 bases, with 9 bases lying between them. Germline assignment: CDR1 SGHRS and CDR2 YFSETQ. CDR3 loop: CASTFHTNTGELFF. The CDR3 bases are TGCGCCAGCACATTCCACACGAACACCGGGGAGCTGTTTTTT.

This clonotype was seen more than once but under ten times. The chain has TRBV7-2 and TRBJ2-4, with TRBD2 identical over 7 bases. CDR1 and CDR2 (germline): SGHTA, FQGNSA. This CDR3 spans 14 amino acids. Losses at the gene ends were 3 bases for V and 5 bases for J; bases not matched to a gene: 4. The CDR3 loop is CASSFNRGENIQYF. The CDR3 region has the DNA TGTGCCAGCAGCTTTAACCGGGGGGAAAACATTCAGTACTTC.

This clonotype has a handful of counts. This chain joins TRBV19 and TRBJ2-3; 14 nucleotides align to TRBD2. This CDR3 has 17 amino acids. Trimming took 4 bases from V and 1 from J; bases not matched to a gene: 4. Germline loops: CDR1 LNHDA, CDR2 SQIVND (reference sequence). The CDR3 bases are TGTGCCAGTAGTAGACTAGCGGGGGGGCGAGGCACAGATACGCAGTATTTT. Its translation: CASSRLAGGRGTDTQYF. Complete variable domain (other parts from reference TRBV19 and TRBJ2-3): DGGITQSPKYLFRKEGQNVTLSCEQNLNHDAMYWYRQDPGQGLRLIYYSQIVNDFQKGDIAEGYSVSREKKESFPLTVTSAQKNPTAFYLCASSRLAGGRGTDTQYFGPGTRLTVL.

This sequence joins TRBV10-2 and TRBJ1-1; D may be TRBD1 (5 bases). The V end lost 4 bases, the J end lost 11 bases, and 20 bases lay between the germline ends. There are 14 residues in the CDR3. The V gene's germline CDR1 is WSHSY and CDR2 SAAADI. In DNA form, the CDR3 reads TGCGCCAGCAGTGTTGGCAGGGCCCAGCTAGAGGCTTTCTTT. It codes for CASSVGRAQLEAFF.

This clonotype was seen a handful of times. The V call is TRBV18, the J call TRBJ2-5; 8 bases line up with TRBD2. CDR3 length: 14 amino acids. J gave up 4 bases and V 2 bases, and 3 bases lay outside the gene matches. Germline lookup yields CDR1 KGHSH and CDR2 LQKENI. CDR3 bases: TGTGCCAGCTCACCAGGAAGCGGGAGAGAGACCCAGTACTTC. As protein: CASSPGSGRETQYF.

This clonotype came up a few times. This chain joins TRBV7-6 and TRBJ2-1, with TRBD1 identical over 9 bases. The CDR3 totals 17 residues. With V trimmed by 1 base and J by 6 bases, 10 bases remained unmatched. From germline, CDR1 is SGHVS and CDR2 FNYEAQ. CDR3 nucleotide sequence: TGTGCCAGCAGCTTAGATATCCGGGACAGGGCCCGCAATGAGCAGTTCTTC. Amino acids: CASSLDIRDRARNEQFF.

This clonotype was recorded a few times. The chain carries TRBV7-9 and TRBJ1-6; D gene uncertain. V lost 2 bases to trimming and J lost 8 bases, with 10 bases between them. This CDR3 is built from 14 residues. Germline values: CDR1 SEHNR, CDR2 FQNEAQ (reference sequence). CDR3 amino acids: CASSLSQLDSPLHF. As DNA, the CDR3 is TGTGCCAGCAGCTTATCACAGTTGGATTCACCCCTCCACTTT.

The CDR3 nucleotides are TGTGCCAGCAGTGCCGACAGGGGGCGTAATGGCTACACCTTC. This codes for CASSADRGRNGYTF. The V and J genes are TRBV7-2 and TRBJ1-2, with 10 bases lining up with TRBD1. CDR3 size: 14 residues. The germline V gene encodes CDR1 SGHTA and CDR2 FQGNSA. V was pared by 6 bases and J by 6 bases, with 7 bases of the junction left unmatched.

This chain links TRBV20-1 with TRBJ2-7, with D uncertain. The CDR3 is 16 residues long. CDR1 and CDR2 (germline): DFQATT, SNEGSKA (reference sequence). V was clipped by 3 bases and J by 0 bases, with 18 bases between them. The CDR3 DNA reads as TGCAGTGCTAGGGCGCGCCGGCGAGTCGTCTCCTACGAGCAGTACTTC. This translates into CSARARRRVVSYEQYF.